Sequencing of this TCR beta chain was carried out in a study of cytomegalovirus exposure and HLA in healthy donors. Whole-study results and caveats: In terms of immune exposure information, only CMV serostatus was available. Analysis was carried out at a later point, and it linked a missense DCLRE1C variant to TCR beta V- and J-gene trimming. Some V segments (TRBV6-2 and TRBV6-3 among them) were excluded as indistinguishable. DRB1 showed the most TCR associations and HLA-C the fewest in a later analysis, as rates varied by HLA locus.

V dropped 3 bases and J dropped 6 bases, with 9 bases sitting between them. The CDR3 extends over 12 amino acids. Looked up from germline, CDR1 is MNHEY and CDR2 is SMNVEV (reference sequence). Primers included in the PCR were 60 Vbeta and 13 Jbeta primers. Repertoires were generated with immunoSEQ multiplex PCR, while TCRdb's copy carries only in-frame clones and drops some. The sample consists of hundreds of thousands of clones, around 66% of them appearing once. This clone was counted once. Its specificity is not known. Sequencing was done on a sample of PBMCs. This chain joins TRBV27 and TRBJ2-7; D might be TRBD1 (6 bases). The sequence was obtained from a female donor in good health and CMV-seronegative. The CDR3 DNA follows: TGTGCCAGCAGTTTCCAGGGGAGCGAGCAGTACTTC. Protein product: CASSFQGSEQYF.